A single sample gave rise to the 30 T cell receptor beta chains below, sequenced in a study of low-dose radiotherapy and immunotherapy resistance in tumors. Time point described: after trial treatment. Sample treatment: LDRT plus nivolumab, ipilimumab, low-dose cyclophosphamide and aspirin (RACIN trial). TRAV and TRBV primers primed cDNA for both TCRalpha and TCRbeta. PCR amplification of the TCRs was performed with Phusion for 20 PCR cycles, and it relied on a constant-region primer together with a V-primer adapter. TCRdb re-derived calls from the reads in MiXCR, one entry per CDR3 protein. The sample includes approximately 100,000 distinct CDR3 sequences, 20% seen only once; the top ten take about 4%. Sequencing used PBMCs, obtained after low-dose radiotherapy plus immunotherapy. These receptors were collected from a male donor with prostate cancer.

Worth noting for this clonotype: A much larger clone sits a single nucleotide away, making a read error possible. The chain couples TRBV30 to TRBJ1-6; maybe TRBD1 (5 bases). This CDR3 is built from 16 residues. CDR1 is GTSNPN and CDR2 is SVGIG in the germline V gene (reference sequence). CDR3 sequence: CAWSVLAGRRDSPPHF. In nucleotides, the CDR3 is TGTGCCTGGAGTGTATTGGCAGGGAGGAGAGATTCACCCCCCCACTTT.

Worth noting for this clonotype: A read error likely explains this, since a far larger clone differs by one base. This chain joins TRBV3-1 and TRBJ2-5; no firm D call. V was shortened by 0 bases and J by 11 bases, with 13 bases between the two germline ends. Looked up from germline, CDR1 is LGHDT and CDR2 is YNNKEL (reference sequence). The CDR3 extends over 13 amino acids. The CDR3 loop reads CASSQDHGNEQYF. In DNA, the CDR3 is TGTGCCAGCAGCCAAGATCACGGCAATGAGCAGTACTTC.

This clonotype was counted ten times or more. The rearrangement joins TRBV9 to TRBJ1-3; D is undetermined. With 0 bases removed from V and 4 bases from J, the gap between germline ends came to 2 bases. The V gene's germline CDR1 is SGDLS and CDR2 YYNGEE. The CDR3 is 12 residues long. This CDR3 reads CASSVGGNTIYF. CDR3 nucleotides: TGTGCCAGCAGCGTAGGCGGAAACACCATATATTTT.

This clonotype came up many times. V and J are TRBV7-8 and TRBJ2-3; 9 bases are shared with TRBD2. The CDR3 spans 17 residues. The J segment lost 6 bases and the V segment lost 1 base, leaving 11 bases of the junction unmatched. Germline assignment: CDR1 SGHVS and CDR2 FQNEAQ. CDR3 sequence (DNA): TGTGCCAGCAGCTTAGGGTTGGAGCGGGGGGAAAGGGATACGCAGTATTTT. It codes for CASSLGLERGERDTQYF.

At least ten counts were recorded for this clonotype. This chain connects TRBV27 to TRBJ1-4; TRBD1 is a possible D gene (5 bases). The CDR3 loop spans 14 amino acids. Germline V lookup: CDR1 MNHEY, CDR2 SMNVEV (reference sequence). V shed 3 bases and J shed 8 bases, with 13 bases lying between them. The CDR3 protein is CASSFRQEGEKLFF. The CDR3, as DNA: TGTGCCAGCAGTTTCCGGCAGGAGGGGGAAAAACTGTTTTTT.

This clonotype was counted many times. Here the CDR3 reads CASSETGTTDTQYF. The CDR3 DNA is TGTGCCAGCAGCGAGACAGGAACCACAGATACGCAGTATTTT. The chain is built from TRBV7-9 and TRBJ2-3, with D perhaps matching TRBD1 (6 bases). Trimming shortened V by 5 bases and J by 2 bases, and 11 bases separated the two germline ends. Germline lookup yields CDR1 SEHNR and CDR2 FQNEAQ (reference sequence). The CDR3 runs 14 residues.

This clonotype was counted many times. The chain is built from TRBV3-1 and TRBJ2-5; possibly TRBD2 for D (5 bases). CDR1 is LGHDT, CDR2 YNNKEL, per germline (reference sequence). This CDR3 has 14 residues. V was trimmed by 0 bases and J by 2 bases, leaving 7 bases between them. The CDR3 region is CASSQEPGQETQYF. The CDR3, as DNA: TGTGCCAGCAGCCAAGAACCGGGGCAAGAGACCCAGTACTTC.

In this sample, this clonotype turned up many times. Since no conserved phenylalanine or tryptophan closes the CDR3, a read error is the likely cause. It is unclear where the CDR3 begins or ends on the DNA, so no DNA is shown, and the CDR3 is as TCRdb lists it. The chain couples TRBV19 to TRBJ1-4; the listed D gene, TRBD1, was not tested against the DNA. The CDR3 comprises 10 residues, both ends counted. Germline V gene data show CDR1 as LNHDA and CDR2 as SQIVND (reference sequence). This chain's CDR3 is CASSSRDRTY.

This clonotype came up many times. CDR3 protein: CASSFDGRGGGGDTEAFF. In DNA form, the CDR3 reads TGTGCCAGCAGCTTTGATGGCCGGGGGGGAGGGGGAGACACTGAAGCTTTCTTT. This chain links TRBV7-6 with TRBJ1-1, with D perhaps matching TRBD1 (6 bases). The CDR3 consists of 18 residues. Germline-derived CDR1 and CDR2 are SGHVS and FNYEAQ. V was trimmed by 3 bases and J by 3 bases, leaving 23 bases between them.

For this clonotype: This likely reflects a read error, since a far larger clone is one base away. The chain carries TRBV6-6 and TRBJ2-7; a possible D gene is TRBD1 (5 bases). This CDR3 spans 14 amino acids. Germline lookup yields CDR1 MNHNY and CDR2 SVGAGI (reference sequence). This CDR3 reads CASSPPRQYYKQYF. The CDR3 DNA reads TGTGCCAGCAGTCCTCCTCGACAGTACTACAAGCAGTACTTC.

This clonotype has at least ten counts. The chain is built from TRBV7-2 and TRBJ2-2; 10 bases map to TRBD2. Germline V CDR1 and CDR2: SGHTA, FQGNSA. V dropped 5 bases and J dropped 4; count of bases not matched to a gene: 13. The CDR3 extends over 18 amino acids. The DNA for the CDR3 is TGTGCCAGCAGCCGAACAGTAGCGGGGGGACCTCTCACCGGGGAGCTGTTTTTT. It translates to CASSRTVAGGPLTGELFF.

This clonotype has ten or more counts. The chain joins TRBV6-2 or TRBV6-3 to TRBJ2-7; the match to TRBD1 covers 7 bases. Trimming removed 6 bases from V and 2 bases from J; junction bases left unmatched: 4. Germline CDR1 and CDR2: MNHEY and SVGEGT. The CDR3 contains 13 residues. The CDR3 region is CASSPDRAYEQYF. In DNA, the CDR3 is TGTGCCAGCAGCCCCGACAGGGCCTACGAGCAGTACTTC.

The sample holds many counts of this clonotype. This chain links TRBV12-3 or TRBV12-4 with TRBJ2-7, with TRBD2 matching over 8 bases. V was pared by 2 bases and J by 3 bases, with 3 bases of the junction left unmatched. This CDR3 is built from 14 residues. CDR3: CASSLRRGGYEQYF. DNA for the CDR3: TGTGCCAGCAGTTTAAGACGGGGGGGCTACGAGCAGTACTTC.

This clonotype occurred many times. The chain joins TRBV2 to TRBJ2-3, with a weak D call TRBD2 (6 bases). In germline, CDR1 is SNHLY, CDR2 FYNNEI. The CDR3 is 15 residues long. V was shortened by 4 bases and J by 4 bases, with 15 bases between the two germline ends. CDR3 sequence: CASSGWQGGSDTQYF. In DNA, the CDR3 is TGTGCCAGCAGTGGTTGGCAGGGAGGTTCAGATACGCAGTATTTT.

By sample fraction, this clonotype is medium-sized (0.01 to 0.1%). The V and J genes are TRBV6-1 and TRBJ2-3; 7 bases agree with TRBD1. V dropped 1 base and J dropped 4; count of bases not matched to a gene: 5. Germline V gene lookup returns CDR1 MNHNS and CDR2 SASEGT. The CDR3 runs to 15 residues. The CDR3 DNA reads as TGTGCCAGCAGTGAAGGGGACAGTGGGCCAGATACGCAGTATTTT. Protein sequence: CASSEGDSGPDTQYF.

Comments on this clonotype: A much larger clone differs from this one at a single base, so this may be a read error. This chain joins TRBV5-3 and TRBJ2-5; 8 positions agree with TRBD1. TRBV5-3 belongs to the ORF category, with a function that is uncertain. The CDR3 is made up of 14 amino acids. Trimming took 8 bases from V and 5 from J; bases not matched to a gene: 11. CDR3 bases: TGTGCCAGCAGCCCGTGGGACAGGCATGAGACCCAGTACTTC. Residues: CASSPWDRHETQYF.

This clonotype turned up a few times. CDR3 bases: TGTGCCAGCAGCGGGGATAGGGCAGGGGTCTCCTACGAGCAGTACTTC. Translated: CASSGDRAGVSYEQYF. The rearrangement uses TRBV11-2 and TRBJ2-7, with D maybe TRBD1 (6 bases). The V and J ends lost 5 bases and 0 bases respectively, with 17 bases between them. Per the germline V gene, CDR1 is SGHAT and CDR2 is FQNNGV. The CDR3 runs to 16 residues.

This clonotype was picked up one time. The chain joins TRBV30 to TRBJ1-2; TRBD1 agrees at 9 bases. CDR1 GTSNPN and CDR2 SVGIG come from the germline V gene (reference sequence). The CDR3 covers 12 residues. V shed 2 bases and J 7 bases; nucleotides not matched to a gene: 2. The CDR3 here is CAWSRDRVGYTF. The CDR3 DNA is TGTGCCTGGAGTCGGGACAGGGTTGGCTACACCTTC.

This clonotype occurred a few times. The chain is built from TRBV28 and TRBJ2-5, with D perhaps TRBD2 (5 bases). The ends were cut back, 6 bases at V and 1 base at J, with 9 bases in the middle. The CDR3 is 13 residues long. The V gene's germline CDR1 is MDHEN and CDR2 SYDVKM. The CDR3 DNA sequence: TGTGCCAGCAGGGCAGGAGGCCAAGAGACCCAGTACTTC. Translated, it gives CASRAGGQETQYF.

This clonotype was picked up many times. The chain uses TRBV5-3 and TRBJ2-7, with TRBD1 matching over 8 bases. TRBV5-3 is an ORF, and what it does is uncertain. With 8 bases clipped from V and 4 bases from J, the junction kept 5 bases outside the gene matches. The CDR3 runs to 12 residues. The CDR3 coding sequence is TGTGCCAGCAGCAGACAGGGGTACGAGCAGTACTTC. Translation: CASSRQGYEQYF.

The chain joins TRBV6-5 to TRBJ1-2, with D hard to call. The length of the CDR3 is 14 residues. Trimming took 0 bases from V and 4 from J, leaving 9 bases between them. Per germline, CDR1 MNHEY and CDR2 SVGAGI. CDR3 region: CASSYSYGLYGYTF. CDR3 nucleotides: TGTGCCAGCAGTTACTCTTACGGTCTCTATGGCTACACCTTC.

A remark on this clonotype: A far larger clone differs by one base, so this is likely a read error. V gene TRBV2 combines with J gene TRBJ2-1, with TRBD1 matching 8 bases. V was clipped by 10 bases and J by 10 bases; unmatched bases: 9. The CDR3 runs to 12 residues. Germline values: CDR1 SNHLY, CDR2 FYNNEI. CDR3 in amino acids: CATTTGAYEQFF. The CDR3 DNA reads TGTGCCACCACGACAGGGGCCTACGAGCAGTTCTTC.

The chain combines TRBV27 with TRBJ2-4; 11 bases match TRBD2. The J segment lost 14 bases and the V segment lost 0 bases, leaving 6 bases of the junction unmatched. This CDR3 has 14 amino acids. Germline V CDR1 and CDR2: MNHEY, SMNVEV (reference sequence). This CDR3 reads CASSLSSGGDPEYF. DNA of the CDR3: TGTGCCAGCAGTTTATCTAGCGGGGGGGACCCGGAGTACTTC.

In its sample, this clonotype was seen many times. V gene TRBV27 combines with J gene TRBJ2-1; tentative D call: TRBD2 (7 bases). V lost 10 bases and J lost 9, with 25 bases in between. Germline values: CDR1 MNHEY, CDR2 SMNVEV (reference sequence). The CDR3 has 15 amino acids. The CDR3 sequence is CATSLEGGPHGEQFF. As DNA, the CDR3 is TGTGCCACCTCGCTGGAGGGGGGGCCTCACGGTGAGCAGTTCTTC.

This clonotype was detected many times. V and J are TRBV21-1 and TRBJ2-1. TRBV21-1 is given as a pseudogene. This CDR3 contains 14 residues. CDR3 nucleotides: TGTGCCAGCAGCAAAGGGTGGGTACCGGTTGAGCAGTTCTTC. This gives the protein CASSKGWVPVEQFF.

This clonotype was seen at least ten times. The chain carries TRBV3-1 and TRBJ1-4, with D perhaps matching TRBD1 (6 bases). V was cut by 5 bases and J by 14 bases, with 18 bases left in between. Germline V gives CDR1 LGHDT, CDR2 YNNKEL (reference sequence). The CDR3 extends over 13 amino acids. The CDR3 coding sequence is TGTGCCAGCAGCAACTCATTTTCCACAGGGCTGTTTTTT. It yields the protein CASSNSFSTGLFF.

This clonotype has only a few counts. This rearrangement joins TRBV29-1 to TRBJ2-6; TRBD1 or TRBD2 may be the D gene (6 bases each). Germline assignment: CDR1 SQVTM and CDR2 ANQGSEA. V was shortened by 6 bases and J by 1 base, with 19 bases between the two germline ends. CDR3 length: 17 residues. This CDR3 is CSVMGGGRKSGANVLTF. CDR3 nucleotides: TGCAGCGTCATGGGGGGCGGGCGAAAATCTGGGGCCAACGTCCTGACTTTC.

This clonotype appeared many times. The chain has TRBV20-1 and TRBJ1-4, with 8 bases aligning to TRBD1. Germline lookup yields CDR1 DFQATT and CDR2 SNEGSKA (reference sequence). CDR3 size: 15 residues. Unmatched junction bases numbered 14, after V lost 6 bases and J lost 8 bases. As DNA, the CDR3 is TGCAGTGCCCCGAAAGTGACAGGGGTGAGCGAAAAACTGTTTTTT. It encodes CSAPKVTGVSEKLFF.

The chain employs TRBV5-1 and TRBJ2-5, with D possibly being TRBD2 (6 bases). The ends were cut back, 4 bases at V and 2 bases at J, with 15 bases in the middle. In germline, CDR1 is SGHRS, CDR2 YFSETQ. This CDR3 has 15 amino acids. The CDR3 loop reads CASSQRNSGQETQYF. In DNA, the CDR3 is TGCGCCAGCAGCCAACGAAATAGCGGTCAAGAGACCCAGTACTTC. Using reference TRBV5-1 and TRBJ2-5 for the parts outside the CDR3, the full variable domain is KAGVTQTPRYLIKTRGQQVTLSCSPISGHRSVSWYQQTPGQGLQFLFEYFSETQRNKGNFPGRFSGRQFSNSRSEMNVSTLELGDSALYLCASSQRNSGQETQYFGPGTRLLVL.

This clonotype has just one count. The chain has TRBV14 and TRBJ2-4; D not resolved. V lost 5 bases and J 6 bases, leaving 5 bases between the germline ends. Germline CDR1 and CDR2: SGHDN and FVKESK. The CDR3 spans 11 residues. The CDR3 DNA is TGTGCCAGCAGCATCGGAAACATTCAGTACTTC. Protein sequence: CASSIGNIQYF.